A single sample gave rise to the 24 T cell receptor beta chains below, sequenced in a study of blood T cell repertoires in COVID-19. Produced via immunoSEQ multiplex PCR; TCRdb's table is partial and in-frame only. The table records about 200,000 clones, around 82% of them present only once. Sequenced input: PBMCs or T cells enriched from blood (not recorded which). The receptors were gathered from a man aged 35 to 55 who had recovered from COVID-19.

In this sample, this clone turned up a few times. This sequence joins TRBV5-8 and TRBJ1-6; D is unresolved. CDR1 and CDR2 (germline): SGHTS, YDEGEE. Trimming shortened V by 4 bases and J by 7 bases, and 21 bases separated the two germline ends. This CDR3 has 17 amino acids. CDR3 amino acids: CASSGKGWLARNSPLHF. The CDR3 bases are TGTGCCAGCAGCGGAAAGGGATGGCTAGCGCGGAATTCACCCCTCCACTTT.

V gene TRBV5-4 combines with J gene TRBJ1-1, with 7 bases matching TRBD1. This CDR3 comprises 13 residues. Germline V gene lookup returns CDR1 SGHNT and CDR2 YYREEE (reference sequence). J lost 3 bases, V lost 2 bases, and 1 base had no gene match. CDR3 sequence reads: CASSLDRDTEAFF. CDR3 coding DNA: TGTGCCAGCAGCTTAGACAGGGACACTGAAGCTTTCTTT.

The chain joins TRBV6-5 to TRBJ2-7; 7 nucleotides line up with TRBD1. V lost 7 bases to trimming and J lost 0 bases; unmatched junction nucleotides: 6. Germline V gene data show CDR1 as MNHEY and CDR2 as SVGAGI. The CDR3 has 14 residues. This chain's CDR3 is CASTMTGSSYEQYF. CDR3 bases: TGTGCCAGCACCATGACAGGGAGCTCCTACGAGCAGTACTTC.

This clone was seen only a few times. The rearrangement links TRBV9 to TRBJ1-2; 8 positions agree with TRBD1. With V trimmed by 0 bases and J by 6 bases, 10 bases remained unmatched. Germline assignment: CDR1 SGDLS and CDR2 YYNGEE. This CDR3 has 16 residues. This CDR3 is CASSVADPAGGDGYTF. The CDR3 bases are TGTGCCAGCAGCGTAGCGGACCCGGCAGGGGGCGATGGCTACACCTTC.

The rearrangement links TRBV7-6 to TRBJ1-6; 7 bases match TRBD1. CDR3 length: 16 residues. The germline gives CDR1 SGHVS, CDR2 FNYEAQ. V lost 2 bases and J lost 10; bases outside the gene matches: 11. CDR3 amino acids: CASSLRGGRGNSPLHF. The CDR3 nucleotides read TGTGCCAGCAGCTTAAGGGGTGGCAGGGGGAACTCACCCCTCCACTTT.

The chain uses TRBV7-2 and TRBJ1-2; 10 bases fit TRBD1. Germline V CDR1 and CDR2: SGHTA, FQGNSA. The ends lost 5 bases at V and 4 bases at J; junction bases unmatched: 10. The CDR3 loop spans 16 amino acids. CDR3 in DNA: TGTGCCAGCAGCCCGGGACAGGGGTCCCTCTCCTATGGCTACACCTTC. Translated, it gives CASSPGQGSLSYGYTF. Full variable domain (remainder filled in from reference TRBV7-2 and TRBJ1-2): GAGVSQSPSNKVTEKGKDVELRCDPISGHTALYWYRQSLGQGLEFLIYFQGNSAPDKSGLPSDRFSAERTGGSVSTLTIQRTQQEDSAVYLCASSPGQGSLSYGYTFGSGTRLTVV.

The V and J genes are TRBV24-1 and TRBJ1-5; the match to TRBD1 covers 9 bases. The CDR3 is 16 residues long. The V gene end was trimmed by 4 bases and the J gene end by 3 bases; junction bases not matched to a gene: 6. CDR1 and CDR2 from the germline V gene are KGHDR and SFDVKD. CDR3 sequence: CATSEQGAPLNQPQHF. CDR3 nucleotide sequence: TGTGCCACCAGTGAACAGGGGGCCCCACTCAATCAGCCCCAGCATTTT.

This chain connects TRBV9 to TRBJ1-5; 9 bases align to TRBD1. The CDR3 consists of 16 residues. Germline lookup yields CDR1 SGDLS and CDR2 YYNGEE. J was trimmed by 5 bases and V by 5 bases; bases with no gene match: 11. Here the CDR3 reads CASRPTRDRVDQPQHF. Here the CDR3 DNA reads TGTGCCAGCAGACCAACCCGGGACAGGGTGGATCAGCCCCAGCATTTT.

This clone was counted a single time. V usage is TRBV7-9 and J usage is TRBJ1-1; D not certain. Germline assignment: CDR1 SEHNR and CDR2 FQNEAQ (reference sequence). The V end lost 2 bases, the J end lost 1 base, and 11 bases lay between the germline ends. The length of the CDR3 is 15 residues. In nucleotides, the CDR3 is TGTGCCAGCAGCTTATTTTTGACACAGAACACTGAAGCTTTCTTT. This encodes CASSLFLTQNTEAFF.

The chain combines TRBV3-1 (or the pseudogene TRBV3-2) with TRBJ1-1; the D is unclear. The CDR3 spans 13 residues. Germline CDR1 LGHDT, CDR2 YNNKEL (reference sequence). Trimming pared 7 bases from V and 1 base from J, leaving 10 bases between. The CDR3 protein is CASTRGANTEAFF. The CDR3, as DNA: TGTGCCAGCACCCGGGGAGCGAACACTGAAGCTTTCTTT.

The chain couples TRBV6-6 to TRBJ1-1; D not certain. The V and J ends lost 2 bases and 3 bases respectively, with 10 bases between them. The CDR3 spans 14 residues. The germline V gene encodes CDR1 MNHNY and CDR2 SVGAGI (reference sequence). The DNA of the CDR3 is TGTGCCAGCAGTTACCCTCGAGGCCACACTGAAGCTTTCTTT. Translated: CASSYPRGHTEAFF.

This clone has only one observation. The V call is TRBV30, the J call TRBJ1-5, with D possibly matching TRBD1 (5 bases). CDR1 GTSNPN and CDR2 SVGIG come from the germline V gene (reference sequence). The CDR3 length is 14 residues. V shed 2 bases and J shed 5 bases, with 13 bases lying between them. In DNA, the CDR3 is TGTGCCTGGAGTCCAGTGGGGCCTTATCAGCCCCAGCATTTT. Translated, it gives CAWSPVGPYQPQHF.

The CDR3 nucleotides are TGTGCCAGTAGGAGGGGGGGCTCCAGCTCCTACGAGCAGTACTTC. It codes for CASRRGGSSSYEQYF. The chain recombines TRBV7-9 with TRBJ2-7, with TRBD2 as a possible D gene (7 bases). CDR1 and CDR2 from the germline V gene are SEHNR and FQNEAQ (reference sequence). V was trimmed by 9 bases and J by 0 bases, leaving 18 bases between them. This CDR3 spans 15 amino acids.

The chain employs TRBV29-1 and TRBJ1-3; D is unresolved. Germline CDR1 is SQVTM and CDR2 is ANQGSEA. The CDR3 is made up of 13 amino acids. With 3 bases removed from V and 2 bases from J, the gap between germline ends came to 8 bases. CDR3 residues: CSVDRVTGNTIYF. Written as DNA, the CDR3 is TGCAGCGTTGATCGTGTTACTGGAAACACCATATATTTT.

This chain joins TRBV19 and TRBJ1-1; maybe TRBD1 (5 bases). Germline values: CDR1 LNHDA, CDR2 SQIVND (reference sequence). This CDR3 spans 13 amino acids. V was trimmed by 10 bases and J by 3 bases, leaving 15 bases between them. In nucleotides, the CDR3 is TGTGCCACCAAGGGGTTAGGGGACACTGAAGCTTTCTTT. Protein sequence: CATKGLGDTEAFF. The whole variable domain, remainder taken from reference TRBV19 and TRBJ1-1, is DGGITQSPKYLFRKEGQNVTLSCEQNLNHDAMYWYRQDPGQGLRLIYYSQIVNDFQKGDIAEGYSVSREKKESFPLTVTSAQKNPTAFYLCATKGLGDTEAFFGQGTRLTVV.

The chain links TRBV7-2 to TRBJ2-5; D remains ambiguous. This CDR3 is built from 13 residues. With 2 bases removed from V and 0 bases from J, the gap between germline ends came to 4 bases. Germline lookup yields CDR1 SGHTA and CDR2 FQGNSA. The CDR3 DNA reads as TGTGCCAGCAGCTTATCCAACCAAGAGACCCAGTACTTC. Encoded protein: CASSLSNQETQYF.

The genes are TRBV2 and TRBJ2-5; D remains ambiguous. The V gene's germline CDR1 is SNHLY and CDR2 FYNNEI. With 10 bases removed from V and 1 base from J, the gap between germline ends came to 13 bases. The CDR3 spans 13 residues. The chain's CDR3 is CATRLGPQETQYF. In DNA, the CDR3 is TGTGCCACCCGCTTGGGCCCCCAAGAGACCCAGTACTTC.

The chain uses TRBV11-2 and TRBJ2-3, with D uncertain. The germline V gene encodes CDR1 SGHAT and CDR2 FQNNGV. This CDR3 region has 13 residues. Trimming left V 5 bases short and J 0 bases short, with 6 bases between. The CDR3 nucleotides are TGTGCCAGCAGCACTTTTAGCACAGATACGCAGTATTTT. Residues: CASSTFSTDTQYF.

This chain links TRBV5-1 with TRBJ1-1, with TRBD1 identical over 10 bases. This CDR3 region has 16 residues. Germline V gene data show CDR1 as SGHRS and CDR2 as YFSETQ. Trimming removed 3 bases from V and 4 bases from J; junction bases left unmatched: 9. The CDR3 DNA is TGCGCCAGCAGCTCCCTACGACAGGGGGCGGGCACTGAAGCTTTCTTT. This codes for CASSSLRQGAGTEAFF.

The rearrangement joins TRBV2 to TRBJ2-6; D is undetermined. The V and J ends lost 3 bases and 0 bases respectively, with 6 bases between them. This CDR3 spans 15 amino acids. Germline V gene sequence: CDR1 SNHLY, CDR2 FYNNEI. Here the CDR3 DNA reads TGTGCCAGCAGTGACAGTAACTCTGGGGCCAACGTCCTGACTTTC. Its protein product is CASSDSNSGANVLTF.

The chain couples TRBV30 to TRBJ2-7; 11 nucleotides align to TRBD1. With V trimmed by 3 bases and J by 1 base, 5 bases remained unmatched. This CDR3 contains 15 residues. The germline V gene has CDR1 GTSNPN and CDR2 SVGIG (reference sequence). In DNA form, the CDR3 reads TGTGCCTGGAGCAGGGGACAGGGGGTTTCCTACGAGCAGTACTTC. It encodes CAWSRGQGVSYEQYF.

This sequence joins TRBV4-3 and TRBJ2-2; D might be TRBD1 (5 bases). Germline lookup yields CDR1 LGHNA and CDR2 YSLEER. Trimming left V 1 base short and J 1 base short, with 10 bases between. There are 16 residues in the CDR3. CDR3 loop: CASSQGTSRNTGELFF. For the CDR3, the DNA is TGCGCCAGCAGCCAAGGGACATCCAGGAACACCGGGGAGCTGTTTTTT.

The chain has TRBV29-1 and TRBJ1-2; D perhaps matches TRBD1 (6 bases). Germline V gene sequence: CDR1 SQVTM, CDR2 ANQGSEA. This CDR3 comprises 15 residues. V gave up 1 base and J gave up 4 bases, with 16 bases separating them. The CDR3 DNA reads as TGCAGCGTTGAAGTAGGGAGGGGGTCTATCTATGGCTACACCTTC. Protein product: CSVEVGRGSIYGYTF.

This clone was detected once. V usage is TRBV6-6 and J usage is TRBJ1-5; 12 nucleotides match TRBD1. There are 14 residues in the CDR3. Germline V gene sequence: CDR1 MNHNY, CDR2 SVGAGI (reference sequence). Losses at the gene ends were 8 bases for V and 9 bases for J; bases not matched to a gene: 8. This CDR3 is CASGRRDRGLPQHF. The CDR3 DNA is TGTGCCAGCGGAAGAAGGGACAGGGGGCTGCCCCAGCATTTT.